One TCR beta chain is described in this entry. This receptor's antigen is unknown. No per-base quality is available; no much larger clone lies one base away. The cysteine opens and the phenylalanine closes a CDR3 of 16 amino acids. Left in the record is the CDR3 DNA by itself, 48 bases read in frame from the first base. The V and J ends are trimmed by 3 bases and 0 bases, leaving 15 bases between them. The germline V gene (reference sequence) gives CDR1 as SGHNT and CDR2 as YYREEE. The data were obtained in a study of T cells after somatic rescue of genetic block (dated by TCRdb to about 2020). General notes on the study: The study assessed how robust, over the long term, a T-cell system was when the system had developed through somatic rescue of a genetic block in T-cell development.

The library was generated by the immunoSEQ multiplex PCR assay. Here the immuneACCESS table is served through TCRdb, limited to in-frame sequences with V and J called. Missing clones are a known gap in these copies; in checked studies unresolved V genes cover under half, and the rest lacks a known reason. Across this sample there are 70,000 to 95,000 clones, with more than 80% seen only once. More than 1.5% of the sample goes to the ten largest clones. This clonotype was sampled from a woman aged 18-35 years. Input material: peripheral blood mononuclear cells (PBMCs). In this chain, TRBV5-4 is recombined with TRBJ1-1; there is no confident call for the D gene. The nucleotides are TGTGCCAGCAGCTCCAGACTCGGGTCAATGAACACTGAAGCTTTCTTT. This codes for CASSSRLGSMNTEAFF.